This T cell receptor (beta chain) was profiled in a study of blood T cells in healthy people across ages. The authors ran a second PCR of roughly 6 to 11 cycles using a sample-barcoded 5' primer and a J-beta primer mix. TCRdb re-called the 5' RACE reads through MiXCR, storing one row per CDR3 protein. Among 1.4 million or so distinct CDR3 sequences, roughly 43% were seen once, and the ten largest hold less than 5%. Study findings and constraints: Correlation between TCR beta diversity and naive T cell percentage was strong.

This clonotype has more than one count but fewer than ten. What it recognizes is unknown. What was sequenced was blood. The sequence was obtained from a woman aged 18-29 years in good health.

In nucleotides, the CDR3 is TGCAGCGCCCGATGGCCCGGGTATGGCTACACCTTC. It specifies CSARWPGYGYTF. This chain connects TRBV29-1 to TRBJ1-2; D is unclear. Looked up from germline, CDR1 is SQVTM and CDR2 is ANQGSEA. This CDR3 has 12 residues. V was shortened by 7 bases and J by 5 bases, with 14 bases between the two germline ends.